Below are 19 T cell receptor beta chains sequenced from a single sample in a study of blood T cell repertoires in COVID-19. TCRdb keeps only in-frame clones here, not all; method: immunoSEQ multiplex PCR. The sample carries 110,000 to 150,000 clones, about 87% recorded once. Input material: peripheral blood. These receptors all come from a human donor in a cohort sampled during active COVID-19.

The rearrangement joins TRBV19 to TRBJ1-5; maybe TRBD1 (5 bases). Trimming removed 7 bases at V and 2 bases at J, with 12 bases between. Germline loops: CDR1 LNHDA, CDR2 SQIVND (reference sequence). CDR3 length: 14 residues. The CDR3 DNA reads TGTGCCAGTACCCAGACAGATGGCAATCAGCCCCAGCATTTT. It specifies CASTQTDGNQPQHF.

This sequence joins TRBV30 and TRBJ2-5; 7 nucleotides align to TRBD2. Germline values: CDR1 GTSNPN, CDR2 SVGIG (reference sequence). V lost 6 bases to trimming and J lost 5 bases; unmatched junction nucleotides: 9. There are 13 residues in the CDR3. CDR3 bases: TGTGCCTGTAGAAGCGGGAAGGGGGAGACCCAGTACTTC. Encoded protein: CACRSGKGETQYF.

This clone was counted between two and nine times. This sequence joins TRBV3-1 (or the pseudogene TRBV3-2) and TRBJ2-1; perhaps TRBD2 as D (5 bases). The germline V gene encodes CDR1 LGHDT and CDR2 YNNKEL (reference sequence). Trimming cost V 0 bases and J 10 bases, with 16 bases left between them. CDR3 length: 15 amino acids. The CDR3 bases are TGTGCCAGCAGCCAAGATTCTAGCACCGGTCGGGAGCAGTTCTTC. Amino acid sequence: CASSQDSSTGREQFF.

CDR3 protein: CASSRGRTDTQYF. DNA of the CDR3: TGCGCCAGCAGCAGGGGGCGGACAGATACGCAGTATTTT. The genes are TRBV5-1 and TRBJ2-3, with TRBD1 matching over 7 bases. The length of the CDR3 is 13 residues. Germline lookup yields CDR1 SGHRS and CDR2 YFSETQ. V shed 4 bases and J 3 bases; nucleotides not matched to a gene: 2.

The V and J genes are TRBV7-9 and TRBJ2-1; D might be TRBD2 (5 bases). The CDR3 runs 14 residues. Trimming pared 4 bases from V and 8 bases from J, leaving 15 bases between. From germline, CDR1 is SEHNR and CDR2 FQNEAQ (reference sequence). The CDR3 region has the DNA TGTGCCAGCAGCTCCGGGGATCCGGTCGATGAGCAGTTCTTC. This encodes CASSSGDPVDEQFF.

V and J are TRBV20-1 and TRBJ2-1; TRBD2 agrees at 8 bases. With V trimmed by 3 bases and J by 1 base, 5 bases remained unmatched. Germline V gives CDR1 DFQATT, CDR2 SNEGSKA (reference sequence). This CDR3 region has 15 residues. The CDR3 spells CSASRLAGSYNEQFF. The CDR3 DNA reads TGCAGTGCTAGTAGGTTAGCGGGGTCCTACAATGAGCAGTTCTTC.

This rearrangement joins TRBV5-1 to TRBJ2-7; D gene uncertain. Germline lookup yields CDR1 SGHRS and CDR2 YFSETQ. The V end lost 5 bases, the J end lost 1 base, and 13 bases lay between the germline ends. The CDR3 is made up of 14 amino acids. The CDR3 here is CASRSEYSSYEQYF. The DNA for the CDR3 is TGCGCCAGCAGATCTGAGTACAGTTCCTACGAGCAGTACTTC.

The rearrangement uses TRBV5-6 and TRBJ2-1, with TRBD2 matching over 7 bases. Germline CDR1 and CDR2: SGHDT and YYEEEE. Trimming took 4 bases from V and 7 from J; bases not matched to a gene: 2. The CDR3 extends over 12 amino acids. CDR3 residues: CASSRTSNEQFF. Here the CDR3 DNA reads TGTGCCAGCAGCCGGACTAGTAATGAGCAGTTCTTC.

The table lists this clone with a few counts. The chain combines TRBV7-3 with TRBJ2-2; 7 bases align to TRBD2. J was trimmed by 8 bases and V by 5 bases; bases with no gene match: 14. The CDR3 runs 16 residues. CDR1 SGHTA and CDR2 FQGTGA come from the germline V gene. The DNA of the CDR3 is TGTGCCAGCAGCCCAATAGCGGGTCAAAGGGCGGGGGAGCTGTTTTTT. It codes for CASSPIAGQRAGELFF. Variable domain in full (rest from reference TRBV7-3 and TRBJ2-2): GAGVSQTPSNKVTEKGKYVELRCDPISGHTALYWYRQSLGQGPEFLIYFQGTGAADDSGLPNDRFFAVRPEGSVSTLKIQRTERGDSAVYLCASSPIAGQRAGELFFGEGSRLTVL.

This chain connects TRBV19 to TRBJ1-5; D not certain. The ends were cut back, 5 bases at V and 7 bases at J, with 9 bases in the middle. Germline CDR1 LNHDA, CDR2 SQIVND (reference sequence). The CDR3 loop spans 12 amino acids. The CDR3 DNA follows: TGTGCCAGTAGTTCCCCGAGGCAGCCCCAGCATTTT. Encoded protein: CASSSPRQPQHF. Together with reference TRBV19 and TRBJ1-5, the CDR3 gives the full variable domain: DGGITQSPKYLFRKEGQNVTLSCEQNLNHDAMYWYRQDPGQGLRLIYYSQIVNDFQKGDIAEGYSVSREKKESFPLTVTSAQKNPTAFYLCASSSPRQPQHFGDGTRLSIL.

The chain couples TRBV29-1 to TRBJ1-5; D gene ambiguous. Germline V gene data show CDR1 as SQVTM and CDR2 as ANQGSEA. V was pared by 4 bases and J by 7 bases, with 11 bases between. The CDR3 runs 12 residues. CDR3 nucleotide sequence: TGCAGCGTTGGGAAGGGAGGACAGCCCCAGCATTTT. Residues: CSVGKGGQPQHF.

This clone was observed a handful of times. V gene TRBV11-3 combines with J gene TRBJ2-3; no definite D call. V lost 1 base and J lost 3, with 8 bases in between. There are 14 residues in the CDR3. CDR1 is SGHNT and CDR2 is YENEEA in the germline V gene. CDR3 protein: CASSLVDETDTQYF. The CDR3 DNA reads as TGTGCCAGCAGCTTAGTTGATGAGACAGATACGCAGTATTTT.

The V and J genes are TRBV29-1 and TRBJ1-3, with D perhaps TRBD1 (5 bases). Looked up from germline, CDR1 is SQVTM and CDR2 is ANQGSEA. Trimming cost V 0 bases and J 0 bases, with 6 bases left between them. The CDR3 length is 14 residues. For the CDR3, the DNA is TGCAGCGTTGAAGAGACAGTCTCTGGAAACACCATATATTTT. Translation gives CSVEETVSGNTIYF.

The chain has TRBV6-6 and TRBJ1-6; possibly TRBD1 for D (5 bases). Germline assignment: CDR1 MNHNY and CDR2 SVGAGI (reference sequence). The CDR3 covers 14 residues. V lost 7 bases to trimming and J lost 12 bases, with 19 bases between them. CDR3 sequence: CASNSPGVSRPLHF. CDR3 DNA sequence: TGTGCCAGCAATTCGCCGGGGGTCTCGAGACCCCTCCACTTT.

V and J are TRBV10-3 and TRBJ2-1; TRBD1 aligns across 9 bases. The CDR3 is 14 residues long. The germline V gene has CDR1 ENHRY and CDR2 SYGVKD. Trimming removed 6 bases from V and 6 bases from J; junction bases left unmatched: 6. CDR3 sequence (DNA): TGTGCCATCAGGACGGACAGGGGCCCCAATGAGCAGTTCTTC. Protein sequence: CAIRTDRGPNEQFF.

This clone was detected only a few times. The J gene is TRBJ1-1, the V gene TRBV5-1, with a weak D call TRBD1 (5 bases). Trimming pared 3 bases from V and 8 bases from J, leaving 8 bases between. The CDR3 extends over 11 amino acids. The germline V gene has CDR1 SGHRS and CDR2 YFSETQ. CDR3 amino acids: CASSWGVEAFF. The CDR3 nucleotides read TGCGCCAGCAGCTGGGGGGTGGAAGCTTTCTTT.

The chain couples TRBV10-3 to TRBJ2-3; 7 bases are shared with TRBD2. The CDR3 has 14 residues. Germline V gene lookup returns CDR1 ENHRY and CDR2 SYGVKD. V shed 6 bases, J shed 1 base, and the junction held 4 bases outside the gene matches. The CDR3 is CAISGTSGTDTQYF. The CDR3 DNA reads TGTGCCATCAGCGGTACTAGCGGCACAGATACGCAGTATTTT.

The rearrangement links TRBV6-1 to TRBJ2-7; 9 bases map to TRBD1. The junction had 7 bases not matched to a gene; V was cut back by 0 bases and J by 7 bases. This CDR3 has 15 residues. CDR1 MNHNS and CDR2 SASEGT come from the germline V gene. As DNA, the CDR3 is TGTGCCAGCAGTGAAGCACCCGGGACAGGGCTGGAGCAGTACGTC. Its protein product is CASSEAPGTGLEQYV.

The V and J genes are TRBV6-6 and TRBJ1-6; a weak D match, TRBD1 (5 bases). The CDR3 runs to 15 residues. Germline CDR1 reads MNHNY; CDR2 reads SVGAGI (reference sequence). V lost 0 bases and J lost 8, with 11 bases in between. In nucleotides, the CDR3 is TGTGCCAGCAGTTACTCTGGGGCAGGTGATTCACCCCTCCACTTT. This translates into CASSYSGAGDSPLHF.